This T cell receptor delta chain derives from a study of delta chains in infants with herpesvirus infections. PBMC RNA was reverse transcribed using gamma-chain- and delta-chain-specific primers. TCRdb re-called the RT-PCR reads with CATT. The sample contains about 1,000 delta-chain clones, approximately 30% of which appear only once. With 0 bases clipped from V and 2 bases from J, the junction kept 16 bases outside the gene matches. Germline V lookup: CDR1 TSWWSYY, CDR2 QGS. The CDR3 is 20 residues long. J is TRDJ1 and V is TRDV1, with 9 bases lining up with TRDD3. The TCR sequence derives from a human donor who was a Ugandan infant, either HIV-exposed or HIV-unexposed (not recorded which). Material: peripheral blood, obtained at time point 2 of longitudinal follow-up. The CDR3 DNA reads TGTGCTCTTGGGGAACTGGTTCCGGGGGATACTCGCAGGAGGACCGATAAACTCATCTTT. The encoded protein is CALGELVPGDTRRRTDKLIF.